This T cell receptor beta chain was recorded in a study of T cell changes during pregnancy in multiple sclerosis (dated by TCRdb to between 2018 and 2021). As for the study more broadly: In women with multiple sclerosis, the researchers looked at how the T cell repertoire shifted as pregnancy progressed.

In its sample, this clone comes out as medium-sized (0.01 to 0.1%). Its antigen is not yet known. No much larger clone exists at a distance of one base, and base qualities are not known. The method behind the library was the immunoSEQ multiplex PCR assay. As stored in TCRdb, this immuneACCESS dataset retains in-frame rearrangements with V and J assigned. A fraction of the clones does not appear; measured against another copy, unresolved V genes explain less than half of the discrepancy, and the remainder lacks a known reason. This sample gives 15,000 to 20,000 clones in total; around nine tenths of them show up just once. Roughly 1.3% of the sample is taken by the ten largest. The germline V gene encodes CDR1 MNHEY and CDR2 SVGAGI. Including cysteine and phenylalanine, the CDR3 has 15 amino acids. The DNA shown is the 45-base CDR3, in frame from base 1. After removal of 0 bases from V and 7 bases from J, the junction retains 6 bases not matched to a gene.

The sequence joins TRBV6-5 to TRBJ2-1; the junction holds 7 bases that match TRBD2. The sample here was CD4+ T cells from peripheral blood mononuclear cells, taken in the first trimester of pregnancy. This clonotype was sampled from a female donor in good health, enrolled as a control in a pregnancy study. The CDR3 amino acid sequence is: CASSYSGREGNEQFF. Here is the DNA: TGTGCCAGCAGTTACTCGGGCAGGGAGGGGAATGAGCAGTTCTTC.